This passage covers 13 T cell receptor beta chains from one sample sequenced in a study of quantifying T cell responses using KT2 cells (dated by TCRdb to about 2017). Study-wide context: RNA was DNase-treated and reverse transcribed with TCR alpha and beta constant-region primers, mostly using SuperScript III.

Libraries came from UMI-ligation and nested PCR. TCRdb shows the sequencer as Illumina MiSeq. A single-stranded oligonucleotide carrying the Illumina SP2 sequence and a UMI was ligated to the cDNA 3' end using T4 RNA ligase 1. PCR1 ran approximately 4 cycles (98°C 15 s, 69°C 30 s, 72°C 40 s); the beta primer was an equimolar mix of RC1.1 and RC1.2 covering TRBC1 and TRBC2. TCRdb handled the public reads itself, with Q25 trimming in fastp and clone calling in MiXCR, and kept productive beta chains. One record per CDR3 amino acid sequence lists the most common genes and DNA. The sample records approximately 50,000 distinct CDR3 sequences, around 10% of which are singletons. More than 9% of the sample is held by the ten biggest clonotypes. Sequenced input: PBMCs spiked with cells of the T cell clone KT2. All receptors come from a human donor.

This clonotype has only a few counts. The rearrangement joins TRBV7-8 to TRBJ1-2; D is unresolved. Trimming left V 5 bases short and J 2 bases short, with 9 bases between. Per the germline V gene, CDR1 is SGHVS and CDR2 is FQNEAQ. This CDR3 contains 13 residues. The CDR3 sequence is CASSPDVNYGYTF. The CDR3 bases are TGTGCCAGCAGCCCGGACGTAAACTATGGCTACACCTTC. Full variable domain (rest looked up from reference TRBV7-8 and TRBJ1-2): GAGVSQSPRYKVAKRGQDVALRCDPISGHVSLFWYQQALGQGPEFLTYFQNEAQLDKSGLPSDRFFAERPEGSVSTLKIQRTQQEDSAVYLCASSPDVNYGYTFGSGTRLTVV.

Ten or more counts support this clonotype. In nucleotides, the CDR3 is TGTGCCAGCAGCGTACAGGGAAGCATTGCAGATACGCAGTATTTT. Protein: CASSVQGSIADTQYF. This chain joins TRBV9 and TRBJ2-3; tentative D call: TRBD1 (5 bases). In germline, CDR1 is SGDLS, CDR2 YYNGEE. The CDR3 contains 15 residues. Trimming removed 1 base from V and 4 bases from J, with 13 bases in between.

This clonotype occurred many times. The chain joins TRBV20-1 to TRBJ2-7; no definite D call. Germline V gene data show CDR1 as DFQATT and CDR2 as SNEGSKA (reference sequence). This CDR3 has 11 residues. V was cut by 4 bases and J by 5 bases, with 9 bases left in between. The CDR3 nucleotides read TGCAGTGCTAAGGCAACCCACGAGCAGTACTTC. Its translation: CSAKATHEQYF.

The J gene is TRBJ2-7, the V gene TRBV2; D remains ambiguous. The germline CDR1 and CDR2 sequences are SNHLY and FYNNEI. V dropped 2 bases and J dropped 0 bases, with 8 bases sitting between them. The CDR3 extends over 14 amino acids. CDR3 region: CASSEQQNSYEQYF. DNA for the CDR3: TGTGCCAGCAGTGAACAGCAGAACTCCTACGAGCAGTACTTC.

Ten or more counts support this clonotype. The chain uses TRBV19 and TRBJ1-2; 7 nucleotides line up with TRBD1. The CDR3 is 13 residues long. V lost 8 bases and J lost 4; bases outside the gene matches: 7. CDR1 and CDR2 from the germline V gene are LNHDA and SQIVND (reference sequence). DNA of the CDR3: TGTGCCAGTGGAACCGGGACAGCCTATGGCTACACCTTC. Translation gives CASGTGTAYGYTF.

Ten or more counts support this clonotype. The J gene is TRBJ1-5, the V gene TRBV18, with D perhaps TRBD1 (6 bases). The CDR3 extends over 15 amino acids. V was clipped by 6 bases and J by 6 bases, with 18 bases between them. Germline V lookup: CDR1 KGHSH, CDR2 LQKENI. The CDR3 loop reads CASSTNQGKGQPQHF. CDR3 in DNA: TGTGCCAGCTCCACCAATCAGGGGAAGGGTCAGCCCCAGCATTTT.

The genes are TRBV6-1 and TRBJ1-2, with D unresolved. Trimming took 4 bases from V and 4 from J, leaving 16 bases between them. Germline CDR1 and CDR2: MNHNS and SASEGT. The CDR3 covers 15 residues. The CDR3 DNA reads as TGTGCCAGCAGTGGAATTCGGCGAACGGTCTATGGCTACACCTTC. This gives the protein CASSGIRRTVYGYTF.

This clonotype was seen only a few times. The CDR3: CASSQDRQGTYYEQYF. DNA for the CDR3: TGCGCCAGCAGCCAAGATCGGCAGGGGACATACTACGAGCAGTACTTC. The V and J genes are TRBV4-1 and TRBJ2-7; a possible D gene is TRBD1 (6 bases). CDR3 size: 16 residues. The V gene lost 0 bases and the J gene lost 3 bases, with 15 bases spanning the gap. The germline V gene has CDR1 MGHRA and CDR2 YSYEKL.

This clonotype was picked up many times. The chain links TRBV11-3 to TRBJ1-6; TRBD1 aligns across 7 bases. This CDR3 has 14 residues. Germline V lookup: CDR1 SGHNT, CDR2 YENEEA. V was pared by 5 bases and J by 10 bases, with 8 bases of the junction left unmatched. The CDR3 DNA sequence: TGTGCCAGCAGCCACGGGACAGTTCAGTCACCCCTCCACTTT. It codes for CASSHGTVQSPLHF.

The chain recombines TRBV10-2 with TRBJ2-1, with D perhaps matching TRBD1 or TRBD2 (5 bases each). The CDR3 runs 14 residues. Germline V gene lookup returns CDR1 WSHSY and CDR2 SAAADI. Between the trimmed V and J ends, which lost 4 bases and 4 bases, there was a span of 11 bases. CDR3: CASSAGPPYNEQFF. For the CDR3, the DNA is TGCGCCAGCAGTGCGGGACCCCCATACAATGAGCAGTTCTTC.

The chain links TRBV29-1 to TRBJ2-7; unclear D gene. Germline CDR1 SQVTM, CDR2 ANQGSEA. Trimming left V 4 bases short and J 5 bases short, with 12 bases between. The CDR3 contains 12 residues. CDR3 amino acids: CSVGQGRNEQYF. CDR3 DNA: TGCAGCGTTGGCCAAGGTCGCAACGAGCAGTACTTC.

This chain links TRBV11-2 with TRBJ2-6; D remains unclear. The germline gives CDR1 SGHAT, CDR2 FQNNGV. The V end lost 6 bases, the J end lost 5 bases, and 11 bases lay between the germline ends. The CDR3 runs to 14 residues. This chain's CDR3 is CASRLLRRANVLTF. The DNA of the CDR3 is TGTGCCAGCAGACTCCTCAGGAGGGCCAACGTCCTGACTTTC.

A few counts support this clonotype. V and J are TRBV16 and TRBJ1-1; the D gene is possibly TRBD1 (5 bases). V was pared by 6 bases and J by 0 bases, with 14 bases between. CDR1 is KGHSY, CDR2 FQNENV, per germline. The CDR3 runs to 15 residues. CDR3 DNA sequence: TGTGCCAGCAGTCAACAACAGGCAGTGAACACTGAAGCTTTCTTT. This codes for CASSQQQAVNTEAFF.